Shown below are 20 T cell receptor beta chains from a single sample sequenced in a study of T cell responses to AZD1222 COVID-19 vaccine. Some clones are missing from TCRdb's copy, which holds only in-frame ones; the method was immunoSEQ multiplex PCR. The table shows roughly 120,000 clones, with roughly 90% occurring only once. The source was peripheral blood, collected on day 0 of AZD1222 vaccination. The receptor source for this set is an adult in good health.

V is TRBV18 and J is TRBJ1-1; the D is unclear. CDR1 and CDR2 (germline): KGHSH, LQKENI. Trimming pared 5 bases from V and 7 bases from J, leaving 11 bases between. CDR3 length equals 12 residues. CDR3 amino acids: CASSTLINEAFF. The CDR3 nucleotides are TGTGCCAGCTCAACCCTAATCAATGAAGCTTTCTTT.

Only a few counts were recorded for this clone. The sample contains more than one DNA sequence encoding this CDR3. This chain uses TRBV9 with TRBJ2-1; D uncertain. The germline CDR1 and CDR2 sequences are SGDLS and YYNGEE. The CDR3 covers 16 residues. Trimming removed 4 bases from V and 3 bases from J, with 17 bases in between. CDR3 nucleotides: TGTGCCAGCAGCCCCCGGGCGTCGGGTAACTACAATGAGCAGTTCTTC. As protein: CASSPRASGNYNEQFF.

This chain links TRBV6-5 with TRBJ2-2; D gene ambiguous. Germline assignment: CDR1 MNHEY and CDR2 SVGAGI. V was pared by 2 bases and J by 7 bases, with 5 bases between. The CDR3 spans 12 residues. CDR3 sequence (DNA): TGTGCCAGCAGTTACGACCACGGGGAGCTGTTTTTT. It is translated as CASSYDHGELFF.

This clone has just one count. The chain employs TRBV4-2 and TRBJ2-3; D not certain. Germline V CDR1 and CDR2: LGHNA, YNFKEQ. The CDR3 spans 14 residues. Trimming pared 0 bases from V and 1 base from J, leaving 5 bases between. This CDR3 reads CASSQDLGTDTQYF. The DNA for the CDR3 is TGTGCCAGCAGCCAAGATCTTGGCACAGATACGCAGTATTTT.

Only one count was recorded for this clone. The V call is TRBV7-9, the J call TRBJ1-5; D might be TRBD1 (5 bases). With 4 bases removed from V and 11 bases from J, the gap between germline ends came to 18 bases. This CDR3 contains 14 residues. Germline-derived CDR1 and CDR2 are SEHNR and FQNEAQ (reference sequence). In DNA form, the CDR3 reads TGTGCCAGCAGCTCCTCAGGGTGGGTTGGGGCCCAGCATTTT. The encoded protein is CASSSSGWVGAQHF.

The chain uses TRBV19 and TRBJ1-5; D possibly corresponds to TRBD1 (6 bases). Trimming took off 5 bases at V and 5 bases at J, with 22 bases between the two ends. The CDR3 length is 17 residues. Germline values: CDR1 LNHDA, CDR2 SQIVND (reference sequence). CDR3 nucleotides: TGTGCCAGTAGTTTCCTTTCCAAGGCGGGACACGATCAGCCCCAGCATTTT. Amino acids: CASSFLSKAGHDQPQHF.

The J gene is TRBJ1-1, the V gene TRBV28, with a tentative D call TRBD1 (5 bases). Germline V gene sequence: CDR1 MDHEN, CDR2 SYDVKM. The CDR3 is 12 amino acids. V lost 0 bases and J lost 6, with 5 bases in between. CDR3: CASSLWGAEAFF. The CDR3 DNA sequence: TGTGCCAGCAGTTTATGGGGGGCTGAAGCTTTCTTT.

The chain has TRBV6-2 or TRBV6-3 and TRBJ2-7, with D possibly matching TRBD1 (5 bases). From germline, CDR1 is MNHEY and CDR2 SVGEGT. This CDR3 comprises 12 residues. The V end lost 4 bases, the J end lost 6 bases, and 10 bases lay between the germline ends. The CDR3 protein is CASSSLTVEQYF. In DNA, the CDR3 is TGTGCCAGCAGTTCCCTGACAGTCGAGCAGTACTTC.

The chain couples TRBV15 to TRBJ1-5; weak D call: TRBD1 (6 bases). This CDR3 has 15 residues. CDR1 LNHNV and CDR2 YYDKDF come from the germline V gene (reference sequence). The ends were cut back, 0 bases at V and 5 bases at J, with 11 bases in the middle. In DNA, the CDR3 is TGTGCCACCAGCAGAGATGGGCCAGGGGATCAGCCCCAGCATTTT. This translates into CATSRDGPGDQPQHF.

The count of this clone is one. V is TRBV27 and J is TRBJ1-5, with D perhaps TRBD1 (5 bases). Germline V CDR1 and CDR2: MNHEY, SMNVEV (reference sequence). Trimming shortened V by 1 base and J by 4 bases, and 11 bases separated the two germline ends. There are 15 residues in the CDR3. CDR3 sequence (DNA): TGTGCCAGCAGTTTATTCGGGGGGGGTAATCAGCCCCAGCATTTT. Translated, it gives CASSLFGGGNQPQHF.

The CDR3 spells CASRQQPPGNSGNTIYF. The CDR3, as DNA: TGTGCCAGCAGGCAACAGCCGCCTGGTAACTCTGGAAACACCATATATTTT. The V gene is TRBV2, the J gene TRBJ1-3; D call uncertain. Per the germline V gene, CDR1 is SNHLY and CDR2 is FYNNEI. The V gene lost 6 bases and the J gene lost 0 bases, with 18 bases spanning the gap. This CDR3 region has 17 residues.

The CDR3 DNA is TGTGCCAGCAGTTCCGGGCCGGCGCGAGAGCAGTACTTC. It specifies CASSSGPAREQYF. The chain links TRBV12-3 or TRBV12-4 to TRBJ2-7; D not certain. V was shortened by 4 bases and J by 7 bases, with 14 bases between the two germline ends. This CDR3 spans 13 amino acids.

The chain has TRBV9 and TRBJ2-1; the match to TRBD1 covers 12 bases. Unmatched junction bases numbered 2, after V lost 3 bases and J lost 7 bases. Germline lookup yields CDR1 SGDLS and CDR2 YYNGEE. This CDR3 has 14 residues. CDR3 in DNA: TGTGCCAGCAGCGAGGGACAGGGGGCGAATGAGCAGTTCTTC. Translating gives CASSEGQGANEQFF.

The DNA of the CDR3 is TGTGCCAGCAGCACCACCGGCGGTGAGCAGTTCTTC. Its protein product is CASSTTGGEQFF. V is TRBV7-2 and J is TRBJ2-1; D gene unclear. The length of the CDR3 is 12 residues. V dropped 5 bases and J dropped 9 bases, with 11 bases sitting between them. The germline CDR1 and CDR2 sequences are SGHTA and FQGNSA. Variable domain in full (rest from reference TRBV7-2 and TRBJ2-1): GAGVSQSPSNKVTEKGKDVELRCDPISGHTALYWYRQSLGQGLEFLIYFQGNSAPDKSGLPSDRFSAERTGGSVSTLTIQRTQQEDSAVYLCASSTTGGEQFFGPGTRLTVL.

The chain employs TRBV21-1 and TRBJ2-1; the table's TRBD2 call for D was not verified on the DNA. TRBV21-1 is classified as a pseudogene. The length of the CDR3 is 15 residues. The CDR3 sequence: CASSKLLAGPNEQFF. CDR3 DNA: TGTGCCAGCAGCAAACTGCTAGCGGGCCCAAATGAGCAGTTCTTC.

The rearrangement joins TRBV24-1 to TRBJ2-5; weak D call: TRBD1 (7 bases). The germline V gene encodes CDR1 KGHDR and CDR2 SFDVKD. The germline V and J ends were trimmed by 3 bases and 2 bases, with 12 bases remaining between them. The CDR3 covers 15 residues. In DNA, the CDR3 is TGTGCCACCAGTGATCCAGGGGGGCCGCAAGAGACCCAGTACTTC. Its protein product is CATSDPGGPQETQYF.

Regarding this clone: Other nucleotide sequences from this sample produce the same CDR3. The V gene is TRBV5-1, the J gene TRBJ2-6; D gene unclear. There are 14 residues in the CDR3. V was pared by 4 bases and J by 2 bases, with 7 bases between. Per the germline V gene, CDR1 is SGHRS and CDR2 is YFSETQ. DNA for the CDR3: TGCGCCAGCAGCCTGGGCGCTGGGGCCAACGTCCTGACTTTC. This encodes CASSLGAGANVLTF.

The chain combines TRBV18 with TRBJ2-1; 7 positions match TRBD2. The V gene end was trimmed by 5 bases and the J gene end by 7 bases; junction bases not matched to a gene: 8. CDR1 KGHSH and CDR2 LQKENI come from the germline V gene. The CDR3 covers 14 residues. The CDR3 bases are TGTGCCAGCTCAGCCGCGGGAGAGGGGAATGAGCAGTTCTTC. It translates to CASSAAGEGNEQFF. Filled out from reference TRBV18 and TRBJ2-1, the complete variable domain reads NAGVMQNPRHLVRRRGQEARLRCSPMKGHSHVYWYRQLPEEGLKFMVYLQKENIIDESGMPKERFSAEFPKEGPSILRIQQVVRGDSAAYFCASSAAGEGNEQFFGPGTRLTVL.

V usage is TRBV9 and J usage is TRBJ2-2, with a tentative D call TRBD1 (6 bases). V shed 0 bases and J shed 2 bases, with 17 bases lying between them. This CDR3 is 18 amino acids long. The germline CDR1 and CDR2 sequences are SGDLS and YYNGEE. CDR3 in DNA: TGTGCCAGCAGCGTAGTTAAAAAGACAGGAACAAACACCGGGGAGCTGTTTTTT. This gives the protein CASSVVKKTGTNTGELFF.

The rearrangement joins TRBV28 to TRBJ1-2, with TRBD1 as a possible D gene (6 bases). The CDR3 runs 13 residues. V was pared by 2 bases and J by 8 bases, with 12 bases between. Germline V lookup: CDR1 MDHEN, CDR2 SYDVKM. This CDR3 reads CASSLAPGVGYTF. DNA of the CDR3: TGTGCCAGCAGTTTAGCCCCAGGGGTAGGCTACACCTTC.